What follows is one TCR beta chain and its context. Antigen unknown. The repertoire was sequenced with immunoSEQ multiplex PCR; TCRdb's copy has only in-frame clones and lacks some. The sample carries about 14,000 clones, 80% to 85% recorded once. The sample is drawn from a study of T cells in localized non-small cell lung cancer. Study-level points and caveats: Increased T cell density in blood showed an association with longer overall survival. The study detected a median roughly 56 of the top 100 tumor clones in adjacent lung. Only one tumor region went through sequencing, so heterogeneity may still be there. Uninvolved nearby lung showed the greatest T cell clonality, exceeding that found in tumor.

The germline V gene encodes CDR1 SGHDN and CDR2 FVKESK. The CDR3 spans 15 residues. The V end was cut by 2 bases, the J end by 3 bases, with 10 bases between. This chain connects TRBV14 to TRBJ1-4, with D possibly matching TRBD1 (5 bases). The specimen was peripheral blood, collected before any cancer treatment. The clonotype originates from a female donor of 60 years or more with stage I squamous cell lung carcinoma. The CDR3 DNA follows: TGTGCCAGCAGCCAACAGGGTCAATCTAATGAAAAACTGTTTTTT. Translated, it gives CASSQQGQSNEKLFF.